One and the same sample provided the 8 T cell receptor beta chains below, sequenced in a study of blood T cells in healthy people across ages. PCR was performed a second time for about 6 to 12 cycles using a sample-barcoded 5' primer and a J-beta primer mix. Via MiXCR, TCRdb re-called the 5' RACE reads, giving one row per CDR3 protein. The sample contains 730,000 or so distinct CDR3 sequences, approximately 40% of which appear only once. What was sequenced was blood. Receptors were obtained from an older man in good health.

This clonotype was detected a few times. The chain uses TRBV30 and TRBJ2-5; D may be TRBD2 (5 bases). The CDR3 has 12 residues. Trimming shortened V by 4 bases and J by 4 bases, and 10 bases separated the two germline ends. CDR1 and CDR2 (germline): GTSNPN, SVGIG (reference sequence). CDR3 sequence: CAWKGGGETQYF. The CDR3 nucleotides are TGTGCCTGGAAAGGTGGAGGAGAGACCCAGTACTTC.

This clonotype turned up a few times. The rearrangement links TRBV5-1 to TRBJ2-6; the D gene is possibly TRBD1 (6 bases). V was trimmed by 4 bases and J by 0 bases, leaving 14 bases between them. CDR1 is SGHRS, CDR2 YFSETQ, per germline. The CDR3 runs 17 residues. The CDR3 DNA sequence: TGCGCCAGCAGCCTAGGACAGATCTCCTCTGGGGCCAACGTCCTGACTTTC. Amino acids: CASSLGQISSGANVLTF.

The J gene is TRBJ2-1, the V gene TRBV12-3 or TRBV12-4; TRBD2 agrees at 7 bases. The ends lost 0 bases at V and 7 bases at J; junction bases unmatched: 12. CDR3 length: 17 amino acids. The CDR3 DNA sequence: TGTGCCAGCAGTTTAGCGGTCTGGGAGGGCCCTGGAAATGAGCAGTTCTTC. This sequence encodes CASSLAVWEGPGNEQFF.

V is TRBV6-5 and J is TRBJ2-1, with 11 bases that match TRBD1. Trimming at V came to 6 bases and at J to 2 bases, leaving 6 bases not matched to a gene. Germline V gene lookup returns CDR1 MNHEY and CDR2 SVGAGI. The CDR3 is made up of 16 amino acids. In DNA form, the CDR3 reads TGTGCCAGCAGATCCCGGACAGGGGGCGCCTACAATGAGCAGTTCTTC. This translates into CASRSRTGGAYNEQFF.

This clonotype was counted between two and nine times. V usage is TRBV6-2 or TRBV6-3 and J usage is TRBJ2-6, with D possibly being TRBD1 (6 bases). The V end was cut by 6 bases, the J end by 4 bases, with 13 bases between. The CDR3 is 15 amino acids. Germline CDR1 and CDR2: MNHEY and SVGEGT. Written as DNA, the CDR3 is TGTGCCAGCAGACCCACAGGGACCGGGGCCAACGTCCTGACTTTC. Its translation is CASRPTGTGANVLTF.

V usage is TRBV6-2 or TRBV6-3 and J usage is TRBJ2-7; 8 positions match TRBD1. V lost 4 bases and J lost 0; bases outside the gene matches: 5. The CDR3 has 15 amino acids. Per germline, CDR1 MNHEY and CDR2 SVGEGT. CDR3 bases: TGTGCCAGCAGTTCCCCAGGGGGCTACTCCTACGAGCAGTACTTC. Translation gives CASSSPGGYSYEQYF.

This clonotype has just one count. Likely a read error: the CDR3 ends without its conserved phenylalanine or tryptophan. The gene calls are TRBV4-3 and TRBJ1-4; D gene uncertain. Per the germline V gene, CDR1 is LGHNA and CDR2 is YSLEER. CDR3 size: 13 residues. Trimming removed 0 bases at V and 6 bases at J, with 5 bases between. CDR3 residues: CASSQDIYEKLFL. As DNA, the CDR3 is TGCGCCAGCAGCCAAGATATTTATGAAAAACTGTTTCTT.

This clonotype was observed many times. V gene TRBV6-1 combines with J gene TRBJ2-6; no reliable D call. This CDR3 has 15 residues. With 6 bases removed from V and 2 bases from J, the gap between germline ends came to 11 bases. Germline V lookup: CDR1 MNHNS, CDR2 SASEGT. For the CDR3, the DNA is TGTGCCAGCAGCCTCCGGGTACCTGGGGCCAACGTCCTGACTTTC. Its protein is CASSLRVPGANVLTF.